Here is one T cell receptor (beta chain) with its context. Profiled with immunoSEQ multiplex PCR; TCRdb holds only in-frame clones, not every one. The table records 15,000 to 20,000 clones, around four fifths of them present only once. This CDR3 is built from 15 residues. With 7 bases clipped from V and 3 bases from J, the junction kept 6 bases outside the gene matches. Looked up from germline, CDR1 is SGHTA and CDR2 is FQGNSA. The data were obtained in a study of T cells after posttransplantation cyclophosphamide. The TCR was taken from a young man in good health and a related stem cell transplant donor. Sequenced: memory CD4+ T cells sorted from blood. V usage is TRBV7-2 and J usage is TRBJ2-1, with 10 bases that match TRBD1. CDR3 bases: TGTGCCAGCACTATGGGACAGGGGTTCTACAATGAGCAGTTCTTC. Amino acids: CASTMGQGFYNEQFF.